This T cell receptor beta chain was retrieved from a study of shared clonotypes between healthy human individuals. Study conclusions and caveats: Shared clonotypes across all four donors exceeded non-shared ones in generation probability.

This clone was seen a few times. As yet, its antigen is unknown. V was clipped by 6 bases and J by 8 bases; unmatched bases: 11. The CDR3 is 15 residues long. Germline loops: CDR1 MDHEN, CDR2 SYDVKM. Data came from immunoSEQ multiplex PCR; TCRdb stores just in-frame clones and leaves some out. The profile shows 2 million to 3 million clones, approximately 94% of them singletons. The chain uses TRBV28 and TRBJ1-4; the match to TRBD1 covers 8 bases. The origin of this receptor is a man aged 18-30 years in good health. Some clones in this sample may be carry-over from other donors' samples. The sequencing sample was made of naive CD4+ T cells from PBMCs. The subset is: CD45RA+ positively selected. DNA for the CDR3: TGTGCCAGCAGGTCGACAGGGGAGAGTGACGAAAAACTGTTTTTT. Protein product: CASRSTGESDEKLFF.